This passage covers 2 T cell receptor beta chains from one sample sequenced in a study of cytomegalovirus exposure and HLA in healthy donors. PCR employed 60 Vbeta and 13 Jbeta primers. The repertoire was sequenced with immunoSEQ multiplex PCR; TCRdb's copy has only in-frame clones and lacks some. The data contain more than 50,000 clones, 65% to 85% of them singletons. What was sequenced was PBMCs. The source is a female donor in good health and CMV-seronegative.

The J gene is TRBJ1-5, the V gene TRBV9; 11 bases are a match to TRBD1. The CDR3 sequence is 15 residues long. V lost 3 bases, J lost 6 bases, and 5 bases stayed unmatched. The germline V gene encodes CDR1 SGDLS and CDR2 YYNGEE. The CDR3 sequence: CASSARDRGGQPQHF. The CDR3 bases are TGTGCCAGCAGCGCCCGGGACAGGGGGGGTCAGCCCCAGCATTTT.

The CDR3: CASSGSVNSYGYTF. The CDR3 nucleotides read TGTGCCAGCAGTGGCAGCGTCAATTCCTATGGCTACACCTTC. The chain links TRBV25-1 to TRBJ1-2; D is unclear. Germline V gene sequence: CDR1 MGHDK, CDR2 SYGVNS. This CDR3 contains 14 residues. Trimming left V 4 bases short and J 4 bases short, with 13 bases between.